This T cell receptor (beta chain) is from a study of CD8+ T cells in alopecia areata. The wider study: Tofacitinib ran 6 to 18 months, followed by 6 months off drug. Affected scalp percentage gauged treated patients' severity.

This CDR3 is 13 amino acids long. V was shortened by 5 bases and J by 4 bases, with 12 bases between the two germline ends. CDR1 is SGHAT, CDR2 FQNNGV, per germline. Treatment noted: oral pan-JAK inhibitor, 5-10 mg twice daily. Cell sorting was applied to PBMCs, and CD4+ and CD8+ T cells were collected. TCR sequencing used cDNA made by reverse transcription of extracted RNA. The protocol was immunoSEQ multiplex PCR, while the TCRdb copy is restricted to in-frame clones and leaves out a portion. Here the sample spans some 180,000 clones, 53% being singletons. The V call is TRBV11-2, the J call TRBJ2-7; D may match TRBD1 or TRBD2 (5 bases each). The TCR sequence derives from a human donor with alopecia areata. The input for sequencing was CD8+ T cells sorted from blood, taken at week 24, from a patient treated with tofacitinib. CDR3 DNA: TGTGCCAGCAGCCTCTATGGGGGTTACGAGCAGTACTTC. It yields the protein CASSLYGGYEQYF.